The 25 T cell receptor beta chains presented below share a single source sample, sequenced in a study of control samples from healthy donors and cancer patients. Clones were sequenced by immunoSEQ multiplex PCR, and TCRdb holds only the in-frame ones, with some missing. Among approximately 140,000 clones listed, under 90% were seen once. Sequencing was done on a sample of PBMCs. The receptor source for this set is a man in his fifties with head and neck cancer.

The chain joins TRBV7-3 to TRBJ2-1; D is possibly TRBD1 or TRBD2 (5 bases each). The CDR3 is 12 residues long. In germline, CDR1 is SGHTA, CDR2 FQGTGA. V lost 5 bases, J lost 10 bases, and 12 bases lay in between. The CDR3 is CASSPGTSEQFF. The CDR3, as DNA: TGTGCCAGCAGCCCCGGGACGTCAGAGCAGTTCTTC.

In DNA, the CDR3 is TGTGCCATCAGTGAGTCGATGGATTTGAATGAGCAGTTCTTC. This sequence encodes CAISESMDLNEQFF. The chain joins TRBV10-3 to TRBJ2-1; D uncertain. Trimming shortened V by 0 bases and J by 7 bases, and 10 bases separated the two germline ends. This CDR3 is 14 amino acids long. Per germline, CDR1 ENHRY and CDR2 SYGVKD.

This clone is a singleton in its sample. Sequence at one end of the junction differs from germline and may be a read error. V gene TRBV28 combines with J gene TRBJ1-4; 7 bases map to TRBD1. The length of the CDR3 is 15 residues. Germline V gene lookup returns CDR1 MDHEN and CDR2 SYDVKM. CDR3 coding DNA: TGTGCCAGCAGCTTATGGGGACAGAACGGTGAAAAACTGTTTTTT. It translates to CASSLWGQNGEKLFF.

The chain recombines TRBV28 with TRBJ2-7; D is possibly TRBD2 (5 bases). The ends were cut back, 7 bases at V and 4 bases at J, with 17 bases in the middle. In germline, CDR1 is MDHEN, CDR2 SYDVKM. This CDR3 is 14 amino acids long. The CDR3 DNA reads as TGTGCCAGCACTCTTTCGGGAAGGAAATACGAGCAGTACTTC. Its protein is CASTLSGRKYEQYF.

The chain joins TRBV4-2 to TRBJ2-2, with D uncertain. In germline, CDR1 is LGHNA, CDR2 YNFKEQ. The ends were cut back, 4 bases at V and 7 bases at J, with 7 bases in the middle. This CDR3 is built from 12 residues. DNA of the CDR3: TGTGCCAGCAGCCCCCTGGGCGGGGAGCTGTTTTTT. Residues: CASSPLGGELFF.

The chain links TRBV28 to TRBJ1-5, with a tentative D call TRBD1 (5 bases). The CDR3 extends over 13 amino acids. Trimming stripped 8 bases from V and 7 bases from J, with 15 bases between. CDR1 and CDR2 from the germline V gene are MDHEN and SYDVKM. The CDR3 DNA sequence: TGTGCCAGCCTTAGGGGATCCGGGCAGCCCCAGCATTTT. Protein: CASLRGSGQPQHF. The full variable domain, with the rest looked up from reference TRBV28 and TRBJ1-5, is DVKVTQSSRYLVKRTGEKVFLECVQDMDHENMFWYRQDPGLGLRLIYFSYDVKMKEKGDIPEGYSVSREKKERFSLILESASTNQTSMYLCASLRGSGQPQHFGDGTRLSIL.

V usage is TRBV18 and J usage is TRBJ1-6, with 7 bases aligning to TRBD1. Germline assignment: CDR1 KGHSH and CDR2 LQKENI. After removal of 3 bases from V and 8 bases from J, the junction contained 1 base not matched to a gene. The CDR3 totals 13 residues. The chain's CDR3 is CASSPDRDSPLHF. The CDR3 coding sequence is TGTGCCAGCTCACCCGACAGGGATTCACCCCTCCACTTT.

There are a few counts of this clone. The rearrangement uses TRBV4-1 and TRBJ1-1; no reliable D call. Germline loops: CDR1 MGHRA, CDR2 YSYEKL. This CDR3 is 18 amino acids long. Trimming cost V 2 bases and J 1 base, with 20 bases left between them. The chain's CDR3 is CASSQLALIRGANTEAFF. Here the CDR3 DNA reads TGCGCCAGCAGCCAATTGGCGCTCATCCGGGGAGCGAACACTGAAGCTTTCTTT.

V usage is TRBV19 and J usage is TRBJ1-5; the match to TRBD1 covers 11 bases. Per germline, CDR1 LNHDA and CDR2 SQIVND (reference sequence). This CDR3 has 16 amino acids. J lost 7 bases, V lost 1 base, and 6 bases had no gene match. CDR3 nucleotide sequence: TGTGCCAGTAGTATAGTGTGGGGACAGGGGGACCAGCCCCAGCATTTT. Its translation: CASSIVWGQGDQPQHF.

The chain carries TRBV19 and TRBJ1-6; D gene unclear. In germline, CDR1 is LNHDA, CDR2 SQIVND (reference sequence). Trimming pared 6 bases from V and 7 bases from J, leaving 10 bases between. The CDR3 spans 13 residues. The CDR3 sequence is CASRARENSPLHF. CDR3 in DNA: TGTGCCAGTAGGGCACGGGAAAATTCACCCCTCCACTTT.

The chain uses TRBV5-6 and TRBJ2-3; tentatively, D is TRBD1 or TRBD2 (5 bases each). Germline V gene sequence: CDR1 SGHDT, CDR2 YYEEEE. Trimming left V 5 bases short and J 6 bases short, with 13 bases between. The CDR3 spans 13 residues. The CDR3 here is CASRRDVYDTQYF. CDR3 nucleotides: TGTGCCAGCAGAAGGGACGTATACGATACGCAGTATTTT.

The gene calls are TRBV27 and TRBJ2-2; D unclear. Germline assignment: CDR1 MNHEY and CDR2 SMNVEV (reference sequence). The ends were cut back, 6 bases at V and 2 bases at J, with 13 bases in the middle. The CDR3 sequence is 15 residues long. DNA for the CDR3: TGTGCCAGCAGAAATCGACAAACTAACACCGGGGAGCTGTTTTTT. Protein sequence: CASRNRQTNTGELFF.

Only one count was recorded for this clone. In DNA form, the CDR3 reads TGTGCCAGCAGTTTATGGTTAGGCACTGAAGCTTTCTTT. Its translation: CASSLWLGTEAFF. The chain couples TRBV27 to TRBJ1-1; D call uncertain. V shed 1 base and J shed 4 bases, with 7 bases lying between them. Germline V gives CDR1 MNHEY, CDR2 SMNVEV (reference sequence). CDR3 length equals 13 residues.

This clone was found a few times. The V and J genes are TRBV4-1 and TRBJ2-1; D uncertain. The CDR3 extends over 13 amino acids. Germline CDR1 MGHRA, CDR2 YSYEKL. V was trimmed by 4 bases and J by 4 bases, leaving 8 bases between them. CDR3 region: CASSPDLYNEQFF. In DNA, the CDR3 is TGCGCCAGCAGCCCGGACCTGTACAATGAGCAGTTCTTC.

The chain couples TRBV5-1 to TRBJ2-5; 7 nucleotides match TRBD2. The germline V gene encodes CDR1 SGHRS and CDR2 YFSETQ. The V segment lost 0 bases and the J segment 4 bases; nucleotides outside the gene matches: 0. CDR3 size: 13 residues. Here the CDR3 reads CASSLAGGETQYF. DNA for the CDR3: TGCGCCAGCAGCTTGGCGGGGGGAGAGACCCAGTACTTC.

The chain couples TRBV21-1 to TRBJ1-5; the table calls TRBD1, which could not be checked here. TRBV21-1 corresponds to a pseudogene. The CDR3 runs to 17 residues. CDR3 bases: TGTGCCAGCAGCAAGGTCTCGGGACAGAATAGCAATCAGCCCCAGCATTTT. Protein sequence: CASSKVSGQNSNQPQHF.

The rearrangement joins TRBV18 to TRBJ2-1; D assignment may be TRBD1 or TRBD2 (5 bases each). The CDR3 is 15 amino acids. The germline V and J ends were trimmed by 4 bases and 4 bases, with 14 bases remaining between them. Germline CDR1 KGHSH, CDR2 LQKENI. CDR3 nucleotide sequence: TGTGCCAGCTCACGCTCGTCGGGGCAATACAATGAGCAGTTCTTC. It specifies CASSRSSGQYNEQFF.

This clone was counted between two and nine times. This chain joins TRBV27 and TRBJ1-5; D may be TRBD1 (5 bases). CDR1 MNHEY and CDR2 SMNVEV come from the germline V gene (reference sequence). V shed 1 base and J shed 0 bases, with 10 bases lying between them. The CDR3 totals 16 residues. The CDR3: CASSLYGTDSNQPQHF. Here the CDR3 DNA reads TGTGCCAGCAGTTTATATGGGACGGATAGCAATCAGCCCCAGCATTTT.

This chain links TRBV14 with TRBJ1-2, with unresolved D. The CDR3 loop spans 14 amino acids. Germline V lookup: CDR1 SGHDN, CDR2 FVKESK. V lost 0 bases and J 8 bases, leaving 13 bases between the germline ends. The chain's CDR3 is CASSQEARVGGYTF. For the CDR3, the DNA is TGTGCCAGCAGCCAAGAGGCGCGGGTCGGCGGCTACACCTTC. Based on the CDR3 plus reference TRBV14 and TRBJ1-2, the full variable domain is EAGVTQFPSHSVIEKGQTVTLRCDPISGHDNLYWYRRVMGKEIKFLLHFVKESKQDESGMPNNRFLAERTGGTYSTLKVQPAELEDSGVYFCASSQEARVGGYTFGSGTRLTVV.

The rearrangement uses TRBV11-1 and TRBJ1-1, with D maybe TRBD1 (6 bases). Germline CDR1 is SGHAT and CDR2 is FQDESV (reference sequence). This CDR3 has 13 residues. V lost 1 base and J lost 8, with 11 bases in between. The CDR3 region is CASSLGTAHEAFF. In DNA, the CDR3 is TGTGCCAGCAGCTTAGGGACAGCGCACGAAGCTTTCTTT. Full variable domain (missing parts from reference TRBV11-1 and TRBJ1-1): EAEVAQSPRYKITEKSQAVAFWCDPISGHATLYWYRQILGQGPELLVQFQDESVVDDSQLPKDRFSAERLKGVDSTLKIQPAELGDSAMYLCASSLGTAHEAFFGQGTRLTVV.

The V and J genes are TRBV7-3 and TRBJ2-6, with D possibly matching TRBD1 (6 bases). The CDR3 totals 17 residues. Germline lookup yields CDR1 SGHTA and CDR2 FQGTGA. V was shortened by 5 bases and J by 1 base, with 15 bases between the two germline ends. For the CDR3, the DNA is TGTGCCAGCAGCCCAGGACAGCCACCGTCTGGGGCCAACGTCCTGACTTTC. Its protein product is CASSPGQPPSGANVLTF.

The V call is TRBV14, the J call TRBJ2-5; no firm D call. The germline V gene encodes CDR1 SGHDN and CDR2 FVKESK. Trimming cost V 4 bases and J 1 base, with 10 bases left between them. The CDR3 spans 14 residues. The CDR3 loop is CASSLHTSQETQYF. In DNA form, the CDR3 reads TGTGCCAGCAGCCTCCATACTTCCCAAGAGACCCAGTACTTC.

This chain connects TRBV19 to TRBJ1-1; tentative D call: TRBD1 (6 bases). Germline lookup yields CDR1 LNHDA and CDR2 SQIVND (reference sequence). The CDR3 totals 12 residues. The V end lost 4 bases, the J end lost 4 bases, and 7 bases lay between the germline ends. CDR3 in amino acids: CASSRGLTEAFF. DNA for the CDR3: TGTGCCAGTAGTAGGGGGCTCACTGAAGCTTTCTTT.

This clone has a single count. V is TRBV5-1 and J is TRBJ2-5; 11 bases fit TRBD2. Losses at the gene ends were 3 bases for V and 5 bases for J; bases not matched to a gene: 12. The germline gives CDR1 SGHRS, CDR2 YFSETQ. The CDR3 loop spans 17 amino acids. Here the CDR3 DNA reads TGCGCCAGCAGCTCGTGGACTAGCGGGCGCAGAGGGGAGACCCAGTACTTC. Protein: CASSSWTSGRRGETQYF.

The rearrangement links TRBV5-1 to TRBJ2-1; D possibly corresponds to TRBD2 (6 bases). V gave up 0 bases and J gave up 1 base, with 8 bases separating them. The CDR3 has 15 residues. Germline-derived CDR1 and CDR2 are SGHRS and YFSETQ. In nucleotides, the CDR3 is TGCGCCAGCAGCTTGGGGGCGGGATCCTACAATGAGCAGTTCTTC. Encoded protein: CASSLGAGSYNEQFF.